Below, 29 T cell receptor beta chains from the same sample are listed, as sequenced in a study of shared clonotypes between healthy human individuals. Data came from immunoSEQ multiplex PCR; TCRdb stores just in-frame clones and leaves some out. The sample gives around 700,000 clones, roughly 94% of which show up once; approximately 24% is in the top ten. Positively selected for CCR7, the CD45RO-negative cells used as naive CD8 cells excluded terminally differentiated effector memory CD45RA+ cells. Sequencing was carried out using naive CD8+ T cells sorted from blood. The receptors originated from a man aged 25-40 years in good health.

V gene TRBV25-1 combines with J gene TRBJ2-7, with 7 bases that match TRBD2. V lost 2 bases, J lost 7 bases, and 5 bases stayed unmatched. Germline V gives CDR1 MGHDK, CDR2 SYGVNS. The CDR3 loop spans 13 amino acids. CDR3 DNA sequence: TGTGCCAGCAGTGAAGCGGGGAGGGGAGAGCAGTACTTC. Its protein is CASSEAGRGEQYF.

J is TRBJ1-6 and V is TRBV7-9; 9 positions match TRBD1. This CDR3 region has 16 residues. Losses at the gene ends were 5 bases for V and 6 bases for J; bases not matched to a gene: 8. CDR1 SEHNR and CDR2 FQNEAQ come from the germline V gene (reference sequence). CDR3 residues: CASSAGPGQGNSPLHF. In DNA, the CDR3 is TGTGCCAGCAGCGCCGGTCCGGGACAGGGTAATTCACCCCTCCACTTT.

The table lists this clone with a count of one. J is TRBJ2-1 and V is TRBV7-9; tentative D call: TRBD2 (5 bases). Per germline, CDR1 SEHNR and CDR2 FQNEAQ (reference sequence). Deletions cut 0 bases from V and 4 bases from J, with 13 bases between. The CDR3 is 16 residues long. The CDR3 region has the DNA TGTGCCAGCAGCTTAGCCGGGGTCCCAAAATACAATGAGCAGTTCTTC. It specifies CASSLAGVPKYNEQFF.

The chain links TRBV11-2 to TRBJ2-5; TRBD1 aligns across 7 bases. CDR3 length equals 19 residues. Trimming took 1 base from V and 3 from J; bases not matched to a gene: 17. The germline V gene has CDR1 SGHAT and CDR2 FQNNGV. CDR3 in amino acids: CASSLVFTAGTEPKETQYF. CDR3 bases: TGTGCCAGCAGCTTAGTCTTTACGGCCGGGACAGAGCCCAAAGAGACCCAGTACTTC.

This clone turned up a few times. Other DNA sequences in the same sample also yield this CDR3. The chain employs TRBV6-1 and TRBJ2-7; TRBD2 matches at 9 bases. Germline CDR1 MNHNS, CDR2 SASEGT. After removal of 0 bases from V and 0 bases from J, the junction contained 0 bases not matched to a gene. This CDR3 is built from 15 residues. The CDR3 nucleotides are TGTGCCAGCAGTGAAGCGACTAGCGGCTCCTACGAGCAGTACTTC. Translation gives CASSEATSGSYEQYF.

The chain combines TRBV9 with TRBJ1-2, with D hard to call. V lost 3 bases and J 3 bases, leaving 15 bases between the germline ends. The CDR3 runs 15 residues. Germline assignment: CDR1 SGDLS and CDR2 YYNGEE. CDR3 protein: CASSASGATYYGYTF. CDR3 sequence (DNA): TGTGCCAGCAGCGCATCGGGAGCCACCTACTATGGCTACACCTTC.

This clone was observed a single time. J is TRBJ2-7 and V is TRBV9; no firm D call. CDR3 size: 11 residues. The V gene lost 10 bases and the J gene lost 5 bases, with 13 bases spanning the gap. The germline V gene encodes CDR1 SGDLS and CDR2 YYNGEE. The CDR3 DNA sequence: TGTGCCTCGGGCGAGTTCAACGAGCAGTACTTC. Translating it yields CASGEFNEQYF.

The gene calls are TRBV6-5 and TRBJ1-1, with 7 bases that match TRBD1. V was pared by 5 bases and J by 7 bases, with 7 bases of the junction left unmatched. The CDR3 runs 13 residues. The germline V gene encodes CDR1 MNHEY and CDR2 SVGAGI. The CDR3 region has the DNA TGTGCCAGCAGTAGAGGGACAGCCAGTGAAGCTTTCTTT. This encodes CASSRGTASEAFF.

CDR3 DNA: TGTGCCAGCAGTGGAGTGGGACAGGGGGCCTTGAACACTGAAGCTTTCTTT. Translation: CASSGVGQGALNTEAFF. J is TRBJ1-1 and V is TRBV6-1; TRBD1 aligns across 12 bases. The V gene end was trimmed by 4 bases and the J gene end by 0 bases; junction bases not matched to a gene: 6. This CDR3 region has 17 residues. Germline-derived CDR1 and CDR2 are MNHNS and SASEGT.

The chain uses TRBV7-9 and TRBJ1-2; 12 nucleotides line up with TRBD1. Germline V gene data show CDR1 as SEHNR and CDR2 as FQNEAQ (reference sequence). Unmatched junction bases numbered 12, after V lost 8 bases and J lost 8 bases. The CDR3 spans 15 residues. In nucleotides, the CDR3 is TGTGCCAGCGACAAGCCGGGACAGGGGGCGGGAGGCTACACCTTC. As protein: CASDKPGQGAGGYTF.

This clone was found once. The genes are TRBV19 and TRBJ2-7; possible D gene TRBD1, 5 bases. This CDR3 spans 13 amino acids. Trimming removed 4 bases at V and 6 bases at J, with 13 bases between. Germline loops: CDR1 LNHDA, CDR2 SQIVND (reference sequence). The CDR3 DNA reads TGTGCCAGTAGTACCTCCTCAGGGATCGAGCAGTACTTC. The encoded protein is CASSTSSGIEQYF.

The CDR3 is CASSDWGGNQPQHF. Here the CDR3 DNA reads TGTGCCAGCAGTGATTGGGGTGGCAATCAGCCCCAGCATTTT. The V call is TRBV2, the J call TRBJ1-5; D is ambiguous. The length of the CDR3 is 14 residues. Germline assignment: CDR1 SNHLY and CDR2 FYNNEI. V lost 3 bases and J lost 2, with 8 bases in between.

The V call is TRBV11-2, the J call TRBJ1-1; D unclear. Germline V CDR1 and CDR2: SGHAT, FQNNGV. This CDR3 is 16 amino acids long. Trimming took 2 bases from V and 1 from J, leaving 14 bases between them. The CDR3 bases are TGTGCCAGCAGCTTATATTCATCGGGCAGGAACACTGAAGCTTTCTTT. Its protein is CASSLYSSGRNTEAFF.

The chain carries TRBV10-3 and TRBJ2-2; tentative D call: TRBD2 (5 bases). Trimming stripped 11 bases from V and 0 bases from J, with 10 bases between. The CDR3 contains 13 residues. Germline-derived CDR1 and CDR2 are ENHRY and SYGVKD. CDR3 in amino acids: CAAGETNTGELFF. The CDR3 coding sequence is TGTGCCGCTGGGGAGACGAACACCGGGGAGCTGTTTTTT.

The chain carries TRBV5-4 and TRBJ2-2, with a tentative D call TRBD1 (6 bases). The CDR3 spans 17 residues. Deletions cut 4 bases from V and 2 bases from J, with 18 bases between. The germline V gene encodes CDR1 SGHNT and CDR2 YYREEE (reference sequence). DNA for the CDR3: TGTGCCAGCAGCCCCCACCCCGGGACAACTAACACCGGGGAGCTGTTTTTT. It codes for CASSPHPGTTNTGELFF. Combining the CDR3 with reference TRBV5-4 and TRBJ2-2 gives the whole variable domain ETGVTQSPTHLIKTRGQQVTLRCSSQSGHNTVSWYQQALGQGPQFIFQYYREEENGRGNFPPRFSGLQFPNYSSELNVNALELDDSALYLCASSPHPGTTNTGELFFGEGSRLTVL.

The chain carries TRBV10-1 and TRBJ2-7; 10 bases line up with TRBD2. Germline V gene sequence: CDR1 WNHNN, CDR2 SYGVQD (reference sequence). The junction had 3 bases not matched to a gene; V was cut back by 4 bases and J by 3 bases. CDR3 length: 14 residues. The CDR3 DNA reads TGCGCCAGCAGTGTACTAGCGGGATTCTACGAGCAGTACTTC. Protein: CASSVLAGFYEQYF.

The CDR3 DNA sequence: TGTGCCAGCAGTCCAGGGGTAGGCGCTGAAGCTTTCTTT. Encoded protein: CASSPGVGAEAFF. The chain couples TRBV7-9 to TRBJ1-1; a weak D match, TRBD1 (6 bases). Trimming removed 6 bases from V and 6 bases from J, with 14 bases in between. The germline gives CDR1 SEHNR, CDR2 FQNEAQ (reference sequence). This CDR3 spans 13 amino acids.

V is TRBV15 and J is TRBJ1-5; D perhaps matches TRBD1 (5 bases). The V gene lost 5 bases and the J gene lost 2 bases, with 19 bases spanning the gap. The CDR3 covers 17 residues. Germline loops: CDR1 LNHNV, CDR2 YYDKDF (reference sequence). The CDR3 DNA sequence: TGTGCCACCAGCCGCTCCAGGGAAATAAACCGCAATCAGCCCCAGCATTTT. Protein: CATSRSREINRNQPQHF.

This rearrangement joins TRBV27 to TRBJ1-4; tentative D call: TRBD1 (5 bases). The germline CDR1 and CDR2 sequences are MNHEY and SMNVEV (reference sequence). This CDR3 comprises 14 residues. V lost 6 bases and J lost 8, with 16 bases in between. The CDR3 region is CASRIGVRGEKLFF. As DNA, the CDR3 is TGTGCCAGCAGGATAGGAGTGAGGGGCGAAAAACTGTTTTTT.

This chain links TRBV27 with TRBJ1-2, with 7 bases identical to TRBD1. Trimming removed 5 bases from V and 9 bases from J; junction bases left unmatched: 12. CDR3 size: 14 residues. Germline-derived CDR1 and CDR2 are MNHEY and SMNVEV (reference sequence). CDR3 protein: CASSTGQYFRSYTF. For the CDR3, the DNA is TGTGCCAGCAGTACGGGACAGTACTTTCGTAGCTACACCTTC.

The rearrangement joins TRBV7-2 to TRBJ2-1, with a possible D match to TRBD2 (5 bases). Trimming cost V 5 bases and J 5 bases, with 13 bases left between them. Germline CDR1 reads SGHTA; CDR2 reads FQGNSA. The CDR3 sequence is 14 residues long. The CDR3 DNA follows: TGTGCCAGCAGCGATGGACTTTTCCACAATGAGCAGTTCTTC. Amino acids: CASSDGLFHNEQFF.

A remark on this clone: This specimen includes other DNA sequences encoding the same CDR3. This chain joins TRBV7-9 and TRBJ2-3; D unclear. Trimming stripped 1 base from V and 2 bases from J, with 4 bases between. The CDR3 has 13 amino acids. CDR1 is SEHNR, CDR2 FQNEAQ, per germline (reference sequence). The CDR3 sequence: CASSLESTDTQYF. The CDR3 DNA is TGTGCCAGCAGCTTAGAGTCCACAGATACGCAGTATTTT.

The genes are TRBV4-1 and TRBJ2-5; D possibly corresponds to TRBD2 (6 bases). Germline loops: CDR1 MGHRA, CDR2 YSYEKL. The CDR3 loop spans 16 amino acids. Trimming stripped 4 bases from V and 0 bases from J, with 15 bases between. DNA for the CDR3: TGCGCCAGCAGCCCGGCCGGAGGGTTGGACCAAGAGACCCAGTACTTC. This translates into CASSPAGGLDQETQYF.

This sequence joins TRBV19 and TRBJ1-2; D uncertain. The CDR3 runs to 16 residues. Germline V gene sequence: CDR1 LNHDA, CDR2 SQIVND (reference sequence). Trimming pared 4 bases from V and 2 bases from J, leaving 17 bases between. CDR3 sequence reads: CASSTITTRLNYGYTF. For the CDR3, the DNA is TGTGCCAGTAGTACCATTACGACACGACTCAACTATGGCTACACCTTC.

The genes are TRBV7-6 and TRBJ1-3; D is ambiguous. V was trimmed by 4 bases and J by 0 bases, leaving 13 bases between them. The CDR3 has 16 amino acids. Looked up from germline, CDR1 is SGHVS and CDR2 is FNYEAQ. The CDR3 sequence is CASSSRTVSSGNTIYF. CDR3 sequence (DNA): TGTGCCAGCAGCTCCCGGACCGTTAGCTCTGGAAACACCATATATTTT.

This clone occurred once. The chain employs TRBV7-8 and TRBJ2-2; D remains unclear. V dropped 5 bases and J dropped 5 bases, with 12 bases sitting between them. CDR1 is SGHVS, CDR2 FQNEAQ, per germline. The CDR3 totals 14 residues. CDR3: CASSLTSGTGELFF. CDR3 in DNA: TGTGCCAGCAGCCTGACTTCGGGTACCGGGGAGCTGTTTTTT.

In this sample, this clone turned up a few times. This chain's CDR3 is CAIARDTDSSYEQYF. CDR3 nucleotide sequence: TGTGCCATAGCCCGGGACACGGATTCTAGCTACGAGCAGTACTTC. The gene calls are TRBV10-3 and TRBJ2-7; the D gene is possibly TRBD1 (6 bases). The CDR3 consists of 15 residues. The V end was cut by 9 bases, the J end by 3 bases, with 21 bases between. Germline values: CDR1 ENHRY, CDR2 SYGVKD.

The chain is built from TRBV27 and TRBJ1-1; D not certain. V shed 4 bases and J shed 6 bases, with 21 bases lying between them. The CDR3 contains 16 residues. Germline V CDR1 and CDR2: MNHEY, SMNVEV (reference sequence). Here the CDR3 reads CASSSNTVRRGPEAFF. The CDR3 DNA reads as TGTGCCAGCAGTTCAAACACGGTCCGTCGAGGCCCTGAAGCTTTCTTT.

This chain links TRBV2 with TRBJ2-1; D gene ambiguous. Germline CDR1 reads SNHLY; CDR2 reads FYNNEI. Trimming shortened V by 4 bases and J by 0 bases, and 7 bases separated the two germline ends. The CDR3 contains 14 residues. The CDR3 nucleotides read TGTGCCAGCAGTGCCGATAGCTCCTACAATGAGCAGTTCTTC. As protein: CASSADSSYNEQFF.